The table lists the clone carrying this T cell receptor beta chain with a count of one. The length of the CDR3 is 14 residues. Deletions cut 5 bases from V and 3 bases from J, with 10 bases between. CDR1 is SGHTA, CDR2 FQGNSA, per germline. This record comes from a study of blood T cell repertoires in COVID-19. Looking at the study overall: Samples of COVID-19 (acute and convalescent) were obtained from the United States, Italy and Spain.

Patients in Seattle were enrolled during active infection, then followed longitudinally. Original methodology: Amplified reference gene primers provided the basis for estimating nucleated cell counts. Produced via immunoSEQ multiplex PCR; TCRdb's table is partial and in-frame only. The DNA gave D and trimming, while V, J and clone size come from that table. Found here are 250,000 to 350,000 clones, 88% of them singletons; the top ten hold approximately 11%. The TCR originated in a woman in her twenties or thirties with COVID-19, enrolled during active disease. The gene calls are TRBV7-2 and TRBJ2-2, with D unresolved. The source material was peripheral blood. In DNA form, the CDR3 reads TGTGCCAGCAGCCTCACCTTAGACACCGGGGAGCTGTTTTTT. Translated: CASSLTLDTGELFF.